A single T cell receptor beta chain is shown here with its context. Its antigen target is currently unknown. Per-base qualities were not stored, and no clone one base away is much larger. Patients with a history of autoimmune disease or receiving systemic immunosuppression were excluded from the trial. Peripheral blood for TCR sequencing was collected from all dose cohorts at baseline, on cycle 4 day 1, and on cycle 7 day 1. Samples came from an open-label, multicenter, first-in-human phase I dose-escalation trial of ivuxolimab. The trial enrolled adults with locally advanced or metastatic head and neck squamous cell, hepatocellular, melanoma or renal cell carcinoma. Before TCR sequencing, CD4+ T cells and CD8+ T cells from peripheral blood were sorted into separate populations. This record comes from a study of OX40 agonist ivuxolimab in advanced cancers. General notes on the study: The costimulatory receptor OX40 (CD134) was targeted by ivuxolimab, a fully human IgG2 agonistic monoclonal antibody. Patients were allowed to have had prior anti-PD-1, anti-PD-L1 or anti-CTLA-4 therapy, and around 37% of the dose-escalation patients had previously received checkpoint inhibitors. Of the roughly 50 dose-escalation patients, hepatocellular carcinoma was present in roughly 19, melanoma in roughly 15, renal cell carcinoma in 9 and head and neck cancer in 9. Partial responses were achieved by three dose-escalation patients, of whom one had hepatocellular carcinoma and two had cutaneous melanoma. Intravenous ivuxolimab was administered to patients every 2 weeks at six dose levels: 0.01, 0.1, 0.3, 1.5, 3 and 10 mg/kg. In the dose-escalation cohort, approximately 80% of patients were male, and the mean age was roughly 60 years with a range of 23 to 79. The point of sequencing TCRbeta in the periphery was to test whether ivuxolimab changed TCR sequence diversity and drove clonal T-cell expansion. The paper reports the monotherapy dose-escalation portion (N ≈ 50 patients) of the phase I ivuxolimab trial. The investigation overall reported the following: In the 0.1-3.0 mg/kg groups, partial responders were among the patients with the lowest normalized peripheral clonal expansion, particularly in CD8+ T cells. Low levels of normalized T-cell clonal expansion were also seen in some patients who did not respond. Antigen specificity was not determined for the clonally expanded peripheral T cells. On average, CD8+ T cells showed more expanded clones than CD4+ T cells after ivuxolimab. At doses from 0.1 to 3.0 mg/kg, clonal expansion was seen in both CD4+ and CD8+ blood T cells between baseline and week 6.

V is pruned by 4 bases and J by 4 bases, leaving 7 bases of the junction without a gene match. From cysteine to phenylalanine, the CDR3 is 15 amino acids long. Only the CDR3 part of the read is kept: 45 bases, read in frame from the first base. The germline V gene sets CDR1 to MDHEN and CDR2 to SYDVKM. For sequencing of the TCRbeta CDR3 region, genomic DNA was extracted from the sorted cells. The immunoSEQ Assay was used for sequencing of TCRbeta CDR3 regions. TCRdb obtained this table from immuneACCESS and retained in-frame rearrangements with V and J assigned. These tables miss some clones; where compared with another copy, unresolved V genes account for less than half of the shortfall, and the remainder is unexplained. The sample data list 98,000 or so clones, and 88% of these were observed just once. More than 0.8% of the sample is held by the ten biggest clonotypes.

In this chain, TRBV28 is recombined with TRBJ1-1; 9 bases in the middle match TRBD1. The material was CD4+ or CD8+ T cells sorted from blood, obtained in a trial of the OX40 agonist ivuxolimab. This receptor was taken from an adult with an advanced solid tumor such as melanoma, head and neck, liver or kidney cancer. The CDR3 protein sequence reads: CASSSRTGAATEAFF. The nucleotide sequence is TGTGCCAGCAGTTCGCGGACAGGGGCGGCCACTGAAGCTTTCTTT.